This TCR beta chain was found in a study of T cells in Graves' hyperthyroidism and ophthalmopathy. About the study: Before any treatment, at initial diagnosis, peripheral blood was collected.

The CDR3 has 13 residues. V lost 0 bases to trimming and J lost 4 bases, with 7 bases between them. Germline CDR1 and CDR2: DFQATT and SNEGSKA (reference sequence). Amplified TCR beta CDR3 regions came from RNA transcripts. The HTBI set primed first-round TCR CDR3 RT-PCR. One entry per CDR3 protein, called by TCRdb with MiXCR from the multiplex PCR reads. This sample has around 360,000 distinct CDR3 sequences; 13% to 15% occur once, and the top ten carry approximately 19%. The origin of this receptor is a woman in her sixties or seventies with Graves' ophthalmopathy. The chain recombines TRBV20-1 with TRBJ2-1; D is ambiguous. Sequencing used blood. This CDR3 is CSAREDVYNEQFF. CDR3 nucleotide sequence: TGCAGTGCTAGAGAGGACGTGTACAATGAGCAGTTCTTC.